The clone carrying this TCR beta chain was picked up many times. This specimen comes from a study of T cells in Graves' hyperthyroidism and ophthalmopathy. Authors of the study amplified TCR beta CDR3 regions from RNA transcripts. The TCR CDR3 was amplified in a first-round RT-PCR using the HTBI primer set. Each CDR3 protein is one row after TCRdb ran MiXCR on the multiplex PCR reads. The sample lists fewer than 450,000 distinct CDR3 sequences; approximately 18% were seen once. Sequencing was done on a sample of blood. The TCR sequence derives from a woman younger than 45 with Graves' hyperthyroidism that later progressed to Graves' ophthalmopathy.

The CDR3, as DNA: TGCAGTGCTAAGGATTCCCCCGGGCTTTTCTTT. This gives the protein CSAKDSPGLFF. This sequence joins TRBV20-1 and TRBJ1-1; D is unclear. CDR1 and CDR2 from the germline V gene are DFQATT and SNEGSKA (reference sequence). CDR3 length equals 11 residues. Trimming removed 4 bases from V and 13 bases from J, with 16 bases in between.